These 22 T cell receptor beta chains originate from one sample sequenced in a study of blood T cell repertoires in COVID-19. Profiling relied on immunoSEQ multiplex PCR, and the TCRdb table lists in-frame clones only, not all of them. The repertoire holds approximately 230,000 clones, 85% to 90% seen once, with less than 20% in the top ten. What was sequenced was PBMCs or T cells enriched from blood (not recorded which). These receptors all stem from a man between 18 and 29 years old who had recovered from COVID-19.

V is TRBV6-5 and J is TRBJ2-5; TRBD2 matches 12 bases. This CDR3 comprises 14 residues. The V gene end was trimmed by 7 bases and the J gene end by 6 bases; junction bases not matched to a gene: 6. In germline, CDR1 is MNHEY, CDR2 SVGAGI. The CDR3 DNA follows: TGTGCCAGCATCCAGACTAGCGGGAGTAAGACCCAGTACTTC. Its translation: CASIQTSGSKTQYF.

V gene TRBV3-1 (or the pseudogene TRBV3-2) combines with J gene TRBJ2-5; D call uncertain. Per germline, CDR1 LGHDT and CDR2 YNNKEL (reference sequence). The CDR3 covers 14 residues. Trimming pared 4 bases from V and 1 base from J, leaving 10 bases between. The CDR3 DNA follows: TGTGCCAGCAGCCTGGCCCCAACCCAAGAGACCCAGTACTTC. It translates to CASSLAPTQETQYF.

V gene TRBV6-5 combines with J gene TRBJ2-7; a possible D gene is TRBD2 (5 bases). CDR3 length: 16 residues. Germline lookup yields CDR1 MNHEY and CDR2 SVGAGI. V lost 0 bases and J lost 4, with 16 bases in between. The CDR3 reads CASSYSVSGGSYEQYF. CDR3 coding DNA: TGTGCCAGCAGTTACTCTGTCAGCGGAGGTTCGTACGAGCAGTACTTC.

This clone is a singleton in its sample. The V and J genes are TRBV19 and TRBJ1-5, with D hard to call. CDR3 length: 15 residues. Per germline, CDR1 LNHDA and CDR2 SQIVND (reference sequence). Trimming pared 5 bases from V and 4 bases from J, leaving 15 bases between. DNA for the CDR3: TGTGCCAGTAGTTCTTTCGCCAGATCAAATCAGCCCCAGCATTTT. It specifies CASSSFARSNQPQHF.

The rearrangement joins TRBV2 to TRBJ1-1; D not resolved. The CDR3 is 13 amino acids. The V end lost 6 bases, the J end lost 4 bases, and 12 bases lay between the germline ends. Germline V gene lookup returns CDR1 SNHLY and CDR2 FYNNEI. CDR3 protein: CASRSESVTEAFF. The CDR3 region has the DNA TGTGCCAGCAGATCGGAGTCGGTCACTGAAGCTTTCTTT.

The chain employs TRBV10-2 and TRBJ2-1; 14 bases line up with TRBD2. V shed 0 bases and J 6 bases; nucleotides not matched to a gene: 7. Germline CDR1 reads WSHSY; CDR2 reads SAAADI. CDR3 size: 18 residues. The CDR3 sequence: CASSESRLAGGNRNEQFF. Here the CDR3 DNA reads TGCGCCAGCAGTGAGTCTCGACTAGCGGGAGGGAATCGCAATGAGCAGTTCTTC.

The rearrangement joins TRBV3-1 (or the pseudogene TRBV3-2) to TRBJ2-5; TRBD2 matches 10 bases. Germline loops: CDR1 LGHDT, CDR2 YNNKEL (reference sequence). With V trimmed by 7 bases and J by 6 bases, 8 bases remained unmatched. The CDR3 has 14 residues. CDR3 DNA: TGTGCCAGCACCCCATCTAGCGGGGGAAAGACCCAGTACTTC. Its translation: CASTPSSGGKTQYF.

The chain uses TRBV7-9 and TRBJ2-3, with 7 bases fitting TRBD2. Trimming at V came to 4 bases and at J to 4 bases, leaving 14 bases not matched to a gene. CDR1 and CDR2 from the germline V gene are SEHNR and FQNEAQ (reference sequence). The CDR3 is 17 amino acids. CDR3 sequence (DNA): TGTGCCAGCAGCTCAAGCGGGGCCTCCCTATTGGCAGATACGCAGTATTTT. Its translation: CASSSSGASLLADTQYF.

The CDR3 spells CASSYRNTGELFF. Here the CDR3 DNA reads TGTGCCAGCAGTTACAGGAACACCGGGGAGCTGTTTTTT. The chain carries TRBV2 and TRBJ2-2; D is unresolved. This CDR3 contains 13 residues. CDR1 is SNHLY and CDR2 is FYNNEI in the germline V gene. V was cut by 5 bases and J by 1 base, with 5 bases left in between.

This rearrangement joins TRBV4-1 to TRBJ1-4; D is perhaps TRBD1 (5 bases). Germline loops: CDR1 MGHRA, CDR2 YSYEKL. This CDR3 is built from 13 residues. V was clipped by 4 bases and J by 7 bases, with 10 bases between them. The CDR3 sequence: CASSLIRGEKLFF. The CDR3 DNA is TGCGCCAGCAGCCTCATTAGGGGTGAAAAACTGTTTTTT.

The V call is TRBV5-6, the J call TRBJ1-2; D remains unclear. Germline V CDR1 and CDR2: SGHDT, YYEEEE. CDR3 length: 12 amino acids. V dropped 3 bases and J dropped 3 bases, with 6 bases sitting between them. The CDR3 DNA reads as TGTGCCAGCAGCTCGGTGGACTATGGCTACACCTTC. Its translation: CASSSVDYGYTF.

The CDR3 spells CASPPAGGSYNEQFF. In DNA, the CDR3 is TGTGCCAGCCCCCCGGCGGGAGGGTCCTACAATGAGCAGTTCTTC. The J gene is TRBJ2-1, the V gene TRBV28; TRBD2 matches 9 bases. The CDR3 is made up of 15 amino acids. Germline CDR1 reads MDHEN; CDR2 reads SYDVKM. V lost 8 bases to trimming and J lost 1 base; unmatched junction nucleotides: 6. Looking up the rest from reference TRBV28 and TRBJ2-1 gives the full variable domain: DVKVTQSSRYLVKRTGEKVFLECVQDMDHENMFWYRQDPGLGLRLIYFSYDVKMKEKGDIPEGYSVSREKKERFSLILESASTNQTSMYLCASPPAGGSYNEQFFGPGTRLTVL.

This chain links TRBV5-6 with TRBJ1-5, with 9 bases fitting TRBD1. V shed 1 base, J shed 3 bases, and the junction held 14 bases outside the gene matches. Germline assignment: CDR1 SGHDT and CDR2 YYEEEE. This CDR3 is 19 amino acids long. The CDR3 coding sequence is TGTGCCAGCAGCTTGTCTGCGGGGACAGGGACGGGAGACAATCAGCCCCAGCATTTT. This sequence encodes CASSLSAGTGTGDNQPQHF. The variable domain in full, with the rest retrieved from reference TRBV5-6 and TRBJ1-5, is DAGVTQSPTHLIKTRGQQVTLRCSPKSGHDTVSWYQQALGQGPQFIFQYYEEEERQRGNFPDRFSGHQFPNYSSELNVNALLLGDSALYLCASSLSAGTGTGDNQPQHFGDGTRLSIL.

The rearrangement joins TRBV27 to TRBJ1-1; D remains ambiguous. CDR3 length: 14 amino acids. The germline CDR1 and CDR2 sequences are MNHEY and SMNVEV (reference sequence). The V end was cut by 6 bases, the J end by 0 bases, with 11 bases between. The CDR3 nucleotides read TGTGCCAGCAGCCCGGGTTCGGTGAACACTGAAGCTTTCTTT. The encoded protein is CASSPGSVNTEAFF.

CDR3 sequence: CASSLSGPYEQYF. The DNA for the CDR3 is TGTGCCAGCAGCCTTAGCGGGCCCTACGAGCAGTACTTC. The genes are TRBV6-5 and TRBJ2-7, with 7 bases lining up with TRBD2. The CDR3 runs to 13 residues. The germline V gene encodes CDR1 MNHEY and CDR2 SVGAGI. The ends lost 6 bases at V and 2 bases at J; junction bases unmatched: 4.

V gene TRBV21-1 combines with J gene TRBJ1-5; the table's D call, TRBD1, was not checked against the DNA. TRBV21-1 is a listed pseudogene. This CDR3 has 21 residues. The CDR3 DNA sequence: TGTGCCAGCAGCAAAGTACAGCACCGAATCCGGGACACAAGGAGCAATCAGCCCCAGCATTTT. Translation gives CASSKVQHRIRDTRSNQPQHF.

The J gene is TRBJ1-4, the V gene TRBV6-5; maybe TRBD1 (5 bases). The length of the CDR3 is 15 residues. Trimming took 6 bases from V and 4 from J, leaving 15 bases between them. In germline, CDR1 is MNHEY, CDR2 SVGAGI. The CDR3, as DNA: TGTGCCAGCAGGGGCGCGGGGGGAGTTAATGAAAAACTGTTTTTT. Translating gives CASRGAGGVNEKLFF.

V and J are TRBV27 and TRBJ2-1, with 8 bases fitting TRBD2. Germline CDR1 and CDR2: MNHEY and SMNVEV (reference sequence). The V gene end was trimmed by 5 bases and the J gene end by 3 bases; junction bases not matched to a gene: 3. The CDR3 loop spans 14 amino acids. CDR3 sequence (DNA): TGTGCCAGCAGTGCCGGGACTAGCTACAATGAGCAGTTCTTC. It specifies CASSAGTSYNEQFF.

The V call is TRBV21-1, the J call TRBJ1-1; TRBD1 reflects the table's D call only, with no check against the DNA. TRBV21-1 is a pseudogene segment. The CDR3 has 19 residues. As DNA, the CDR3 is TGTGCCAGCAGCACTCCGTTAAAGACAGGGTTGGTCCTAAACACTGAAGCTTTCTTT. Its protein is CASSTPLKTGLVLNTEAFF.

This clone occurred a few times. The chain joins TRBV7-9 to TRBJ1-1; D is perhaps TRBD1 (5 bases). The CDR3 is 14 residues long. CDR1 SEHNR and CDR2 FQNEAQ come from the germline V gene (reference sequence). The V gene lost 5 bases and the J gene lost 3 bases, with 13 bases spanning the gap. This chain's CDR3 is CASSPGLRHTEAFF. CDR3 coding DNA: TGTGCCAGCAGCCCAGGGTTAAGGCACACTGAAGCTTTCTTT.

V usage is TRBV7-2 and J usage is TRBJ2-2; D unclear. Trimming stripped 1 base from V and 4 bases from J, with 10 bases between. CDR1 is SGHTA and CDR2 is FQGNSA in the germline V gene. This CDR3 has 15 amino acids. CDR3 sequence reads: CASSLVPQFTGELFF. The CDR3 bases are TGTGCCAGCAGCTTAGTTCCACAATTCACCGGGGAGCTGTTTTTT.

The chain links TRBV27 to TRBJ1-2; D is possibly TRBD1 (5 bases). The germline V and J ends were trimmed by 0 bases and 8 bases, with 10 bases remaining between them. The length of the CDR3 is 13 residues. Germline assignment: CDR1 MNHEY and CDR2 SMNVEV (reference sequence). CDR3 protein: CASSLSGVGGYTF. DNA of the CDR3: TGTGCCAGCAGTTTATCAGGGGTCGGGGGCTACACCTTC.